This TCR beta chain was sequenced for a study of blood T cell repertoires in COVID-19. Study as a whole: PBMCs, B-cell-depleted T cells, or T cells were the source of the cDNA or gDNA that made up the material.

Assay used: immunoSEQ multiplex PCR; TCRdb lists only in-frame clones, some missing. The sample lists approximately 170,000 clones, approximately 80% occurring once. Either two negative PCRs, clearance, or symptom resolution qualified Cohort 3 donors as recovered. This CDR3 region has 15 residues. CDR1 SGHDT and CDR2 YYEEEE come from the germline V gene. V shed 0 bases and J 5 bases; nucleotides not matched to a gene: 6. Sequenced material: PBMCs or T cells enriched from blood (not recorded which). The clonotype comes from a man aged 50 to 60 who had recovered from COVID-19. The rearrangement links TRBV5-6 to TRBJ2-5; 8 bases fit TRBD2. CDR3 sequence reads: CASSLAGLASETQYF. CDR3 coding DNA: TGTGCCAGCAGCTTGGCCGGACTAGCTTCGGAGACCCAGTACTTC.